Given below is one T cell receptor (beta chain) in context. Germline V gene lookup returns CDR1 MDHEN and CDR2 SYDVKM. This CDR3 has 18 amino acids. Germline trimming cut 3 bases from V and 0 bases from J; bases unmatched to any gene: 10. This sample was taken from a study of somatic mutations in cytotoxic T cells in rheumatoid arthritis. Study-wide background: Among the T-cell populations stained with V beta antibodies, some were separated by flow sorting at nearly 100% purity, including V beta1+ cells whose TCRB was sequenced.

The table came from immunoSEQ multiplex PCR; TCRdb's copy has only in-frame clones and leaves some out. This table holds 12,000 or so clones, roughly 69% found once. By positive magnetic bead selection, CD4+ and CD8+ cells were isolated, and their purity was checked by flow cytometry. The TCR comes from a woman aged 40 to 49 in good health. The sample taken for sequencing was CD8+ T cells sorted from blood. V and J are TRBV28 and TRBJ2-1; 8 bases fit TRBD1. The CDR3 is CASSLPRRQGPSYNEQFF. DNA of the CDR3: TGTGCCAGCAGTTTGCCCCGGAGACAGGGGCCCTCCTACAATGAGCAGTTCTTC.